These 16 T cell receptor beta chains were sequenced from one sample in a study of a mutant IDH1 vaccine in newly diagnosed glioma. The antigens these receptors bind are not known. Time point meaning: week 35, safety follow-up. The investigators gave 300 ug of mutant IDH1 20-mer peptide in each vaccine dose, together with topical imiquimod. Sequenced by immunoSEQ multiplex PCR; TCRdb stores in-frame clones only, minus some. There are about 69,000 clones in the sample; about 87% occur only once, and 2% to 2.5% lies in the top ten. The sample was PBMCs, taken from a glioma patient whose treatment included an IDH1 peptide vaccine. The source is a man aged 30 to 39 with glioma.

In nucleotides, the CDR3 is TGTGCCTGGTCCCGGGACAGGGGCACTGAAGCTTTCTTT. It yields the protein CAWSRDRGTEAFF. This rearrangement joins TRBV30 to TRBJ1-1; 10 nucleotides align to TRBD1. The CDR3 is made up of 13 amino acids. The germline V gene has CDR1 GTSNPN and CDR2 SVGIG (reference sequence). V trimming: 5 bases; J trimming: 4 bases; junction bases outside the gene matches: 4.

The rearrangement links TRBV7-6 to TRBJ2-5, with TRBD1 as a possible D gene (6 bases). The CDR3 totals 13 residues. V was trimmed by 5 bases and J by 3 bases, leaving 10 bases between them. In germline, CDR1 is SGHVS, CDR2 FNYEAQ. CDR3 sequence: CASSPNREETQYF. The CDR3 DNA reads TGTGCCAGCAGCCCGAACAGGGAAGAGACCCAGTACTTC.

Points on this clone: Additional DNA sequences in this sample encode the identical CDR3. The V call is TRBV10-2, the J call TRBJ1-5; D gene uncertain. V was clipped by 3 bases and J by 4 bases, with 13 bases between them. Germline CDR1 reads WSHSY; CDR2 reads SAAADI. This CDR3 spans 15 amino acids. The DNA for the CDR3 is TGCGCCAGCAGTGATAGGCGTTACTCTAATCAGCCCCAGCATTTT. Translation: CASSDRRYSNQPQHF.

The V gene is TRBV27, the J gene TRBJ2-5; D is undetermined. V lost 5 bases, J lost 2 bases, and 9 bases lay in between. This CDR3 has 13 amino acids. The germline gives CDR1 MNHEY, CDR2 SMNVEV (reference sequence). The CDR3 region has the DNA TGTGCCAGCAGTCCGCGTTTTCAAGAGACCCAGTACTTC. Translation: CASSPRFQETQYF.

The rearrangement links TRBV7-2 to TRBJ2-5; the D gene is possibly TRBD1 (5 bases). CDR3 size: 14 residues. Per germline, CDR1 SGHTA and CDR2 FQGNSA. V was trimmed by 5 bases and J by 5 bases, leaving 15 bases between them. The CDR3 loop is CASSPSTKGETQYF. The CDR3 DNA sequence: TGTGCCAGCAGCCCATCAACTAAGGGGGAGACCCAGTACTTC.

This clone was seen a single time. The rearrangement uses TRBV19 and TRBJ1-2, with D perhaps matching TRBD1 (6 bases). Germline V gene sequence: CDR1 LNHDA, CDR2 SQIVND (reference sequence). The CDR3 extends over 15 amino acids. Trimming took 5 bases from V and 4 from J, leaving 17 bases between them. The CDR3 here is CASSVGQLDSYGYTF. The CDR3 nucleotides are TGTGCCAGTAGTGTAGGACAGCTCGACTCCTATGGCTACACCTTC. Supplemented by reference TRBV19 and TRBJ1-2, the full variable domain reads DGGITQSPKYLFRKEGQNVTLSCEQNLNHDAMYWYRQDPGQGLRLIYYSQIVNDFQKGDIAEGYSVSREKKESFPLTVTSAQKNPTAFYLCASSVGQLDSYGYTFGSGTRLTVV.

This clone has only a few counts. The chain carries TRBV7-2 and TRBJ1-2; D unresolved. The CDR3 loop spans 14 amino acids. Trimming cost V 1 base and J 8 bases, with 14 bases left between them. CDR1 SGHTA and CDR2 FQGNSA come from the germline V gene. CDR3 amino acids: CASSLVGRVYGYTF. In DNA, the CDR3 is TGTGCCAGCAGCTTAGTGGGTAGGGTATACGGCTACACCTTC.

The chain recombines TRBV7-2 with TRBJ1-4, with a weak D call TRBD1 (5 bases). This CDR3 has 15 amino acids. The V and J ends lost 5 bases and 8 bases respectively, with 18 bases between them. Germline loops: CDR1 SGHTA, CDR2 FQGNSA. DNA of the CDR3: TGTGCCAGCAGCCGGAGGGTAGGACGGGACGAAAAACTGTTTTTT. Translating it yields CASSRRVGRDEKLFF.

This chain links TRBV7-8 with TRBJ2-1; D might be TRBD2 (6 bases). The V and J ends lost 5 bases and 12 bases respectively, with 17 bases between them. Germline V gene sequence: CDR1 SGHVS, CDR2 FQNEAQ. This CDR3 is built from 13 residues. CDR3 loop: CASSLRGGLRQFF. The DNA for the CDR3 is TGTGCCAGCAGCCTCCGCGGAGGGTTACGGCAGTTCTTC.

The CDR3 sequence is CASSLGRGSGETQYF. The CDR3 nucleotides are TGCGCCAGCAGCCTGGGGAGGGGCTCGGGAGAGACCCAGTACTTC. The chain is built from TRBV5-1 and TRBJ2-5; TRBD2 agrees at 7 bases. The CDR3 extends over 15 amino acids. Looked up from germline, CDR1 is SGHRS and CDR2 is YFSETQ. V dropped 4 bases and J dropped 4; count of bases not matched to a gene: 10.

This clone has more than one count but fewer than ten. The J gene is TRBJ1-1, the V gene TRBV19; perhaps TRBD1 as D (5 bases). V was trimmed by 5 bases and J by 6 bases, leaving 13 bases between them. Germline loops: CDR1 LNHDA, CDR2 SQIVND (reference sequence). The CDR3 covers 13 residues. DNA for the CDR3: TGTGCCAGTAGTTCAGGGAGGAGCGCTGAAGCTTTCTTT. Encoded protein: CASSSGRSAEAFF.

The chain links TRBV6-4 to TRBJ2-2; D remains unclear. V gave up 2 bases and J gave up 3 bases, with 4 bases separating them. This CDR3 is 13 amino acids long. Per the germline V gene, CDR1 is MRHNA and CDR2 is SNTAGT. The DNA for the CDR3 is TGTGCCAGCAGTGACAGGGACACCGGGGAGCTGTTTTTT. Its protein is CASSDRDTGELFF.

The chain recombines TRBV30 with TRBJ1-5; TRBD1 matches 7 bases. Looked up from germline, CDR1 is GTSNPN and CDR2 is SVGIG (reference sequence). The CDR3 is made up of 14 amino acids. The V gene end was trimmed by 3 bases and the J gene end by 4 bases; junction bases not matched to a gene: 6. In DNA form, the CDR3 reads TGTGCCTGGAGCGGGCAGGGGGATAATCAGCCCCAGCATTTT. This translates into CAWSGQGDNQPQHF.

This rearrangement joins TRBV6-5 to TRBJ2-5; 9 bases fit TRBD1. The CDR3 loop spans 13 amino acids. Looked up from germline, CDR1 is MNHEY and CDR2 is SVGAGI. V shed 8 bases and J 5 bases; nucleotides not matched to a gene: 6. The CDR3 loop is CASGQGRMETQYF. CDR3 nucleotide sequence: TGTGCCAGCGGACAGGGGAGAATGGAGACCCAGTACTTC.

This chain joins TRBV6-5 and TRBJ2-7; TRBD2 matches at 7 bases. The CDR3 is 15 residues long. Germline loops: CDR1 MNHEY, CDR2 SVGAGI. V was pared by 5 bases and J by 3 bases, with 10 bases of the junction left unmatched. CDR3 sequence: CASSRLAVGDYEQYF. In DNA, the CDR3 is TGTGCCAGCAGTAGACTAGCAGTCGGGGACTACGAGCAGTACTTC.

This clone was seen a handful of times. The chain carries TRBV4-2 and TRBJ2-7, with no clear D. The CDR3 is 12 amino acids. Trimming shortened V by 4 bases and J by 6 bases, and 10 bases separated the two germline ends. From germline, CDR1 is LGHNA and CDR2 YNFKEQ. CDR3 sequence reads: CASSLHGREQYF. DNA of the CDR3: TGTGCCAGCAGCCTACATGGGCGCGAGCAGTACTTC.